This entry lists 14 T cell receptor beta chains sequenced from one sample in a study of blood T cell repertoires in COVID-19. Using immunoSEQ multiplex PCR, the repertoire was profiled, and TCRdb retains in-frame clones only, with some absent. Among 100,000 to 150,000 clones listed, roughly 86% were seen once. Sequenced input: peripheral blood. Receptor source: a woman in her seventies with COVID-19, enrolled during active disease.

The J gene is TRBJ1-2, the V gene TRBV27, with 9 bases matching TRBD1. Per the germline V gene, CDR1 is MNHEY and CDR2 is SMNVEV (reference sequence). V shed 0 bases and J 4 bases; nucleotides not matched to a gene: 3. There are 15 residues in the CDR3. The CDR3 coding sequence is TGTGCCAGCAGTTTATCGGGGGGACAGGGCTATGGCTACACCTTC. It specifies CASSLSGGQGYGYTF.

The rearrangement uses TRBV2 and TRBJ2-3, with TRBD1 matching 8 bases. The CDR3 runs to 16 residues. The V gene's germline CDR1 is SNHLY and CDR2 FYNNEI. V lost 2 bases to trimming and J lost 2 bases; unmatched junction nucleotides: 6. The CDR3 DNA reads TGTGCCAGCAGTGAATTCGGGACAGGTTTCACAGATACGCAGTATTTT. Translating gives CASSEFGTGFTDTQYF.

This chain joins TRBV2 and TRBJ2-5, with TRBD1 identical over 9 bases. The V and J ends lost 2 bases and 4 bases, in that order; junction bases with no gene match: 5. The CDR3 is 15 amino acids. CDR1 is SNHLY and CDR2 is FYNNEI in the germline V gene. The CDR3 is CASSEWGQGRETQYF. DNA for the CDR3: TGTGCCAGCAGTGAATGGGGACAGGGCAGAGAGACCCAGTACTTC.

This chain links TRBV19 with TRBJ1-4; a possible D gene is TRBD1 (6 bases). From germline, CDR1 is LNHDA and CDR2 SQIVND (reference sequence). The V end was cut by 4 bases, the J end by 4 bases, with 13 bases between. This CDR3 contains 15 residues. The CDR3 spells CASSTIDRINEKLFF. The CDR3 DNA sequence: TGTGCCAGTAGTACCATCGACAGGATTAATGAAAAACTGTTTTTT. Drawing the rest from reference TRBV19 and TRBJ1-4, the complete variable domain is DGGITQSPKYLFRKEGQNVTLSCEQNLNHDAMYWYRQDPGQGLRLIYYSQIVNDFQKGDIAEGYSVSREKKESFPLTVTSAQKNPTAFYLCASSTIDRINEKLFFGSGTQLSVL.

This clone was seen once. The chain combines TRBV6-5 with TRBJ2-5; perhaps TRBD1 as D (7 bases). Germline V lookup: CDR1 MNHEY, CDR2 SVGAGI. The CDR3 extends over 13 amino acids. The V gene lost 11 bases and the J gene lost 4 bases, with 17 bases spanning the gap. The CDR3 DNA is TGTGCCGGGGGGACAGAGGGCGGAGAGACCCAGTACTTC. It yields the protein CAGGTEGGETQYF.

In the case of this clone: Other nucleotide sequences in the sample specify the same CDR3. The chain employs TRBV5-1 and TRBJ2-7, with D perhaps matching TRBD2 (6 bases). The CDR3 has 14 amino acids. CDR1 SGHRS and CDR2 YFSETQ come from the germline V gene. Trimming shortened V by 1 base and J by 2 bases, and 10 bases separated the two germline ends. Here the CDR3 reads CASSLLGGTYEQYF. In DNA form, the CDR3 reads TGCGCCAGCAGCTTGTTGGGCGGGACCTACGAGCAGTACTTC. The variable domain in full, with the rest retrieved from reference TRBV5-1 and TRBJ2-7, is KAGVTQTPRYLIKTRGQQVTLSCSPISGHRSVSWYQQTPGQGLQFLFEYFSETQRNKGNFPGRFSGRQFSNSRSEMNVSTLELGDSALYLCASSLLGGTYEQYFGPGTRLTVT.

CDR3 sequence (DNA): TGCGCCAGCAGCGCTGGACAGGGTGGTGGTCAGCCCCAGCATTTT. It is translated as CASSAGQGGGQPQHF. V usage is TRBV5-1 and J usage is TRBJ1-5, with 8 positions matching TRBD1. V trimming: 4 bases; J trimming: 6 bases; junction bases outside the gene matches: 9. Germline V CDR1 and CDR2: SGHRS, YFSETQ. CDR3 length equals 15 residues.

A few counts support this clone. The chain uses TRBV6-1 and TRBJ1-6; D may be TRBD1 (5 bases). Trimming cost V 4 bases and J 2 bases, with 18 bases left between them. Germline-derived CDR1 and CDR2 are MNHNS and SASEGT. The CDR3 length is 18 residues. The CDR3 nucleotides are TGTGCCAGCAGTGTTACTTCCGGGGGACGCACCTATAATTCACCCCTCCACTTT. Its translation is CASSVTSGGRTYNSPLHF.

This clone came up once. The V and J genes are TRBV7-8 and TRBJ1-6; D not certain. This CDR3 comprises 16 residues. Germline loops: CDR1 SGHVS, CDR2 FQNEAQ. Trimming took 2 bases from V and 0 from J, leaving 8 bases between them. This CDR3 is CASSLLGSSYNSPLHF. In nucleotides, the CDR3 is TGTGCCAGCAGCTTACTTGGGAGCTCCTATAATTCACCCCTCCACTTT.

The rearrangement uses TRBV4-1 and TRBJ2-3, with D perhaps matching TRBD2 (5 bases). This CDR3 has 17 residues. Trimming stripped 1 base from V and 1 base from J, with 15 bases between. Per the germline V gene, CDR1 is MGHRA and CDR2 is YSYEKL. Here the CDR3 reads CASSQVPPGLGTDTQYF. As DNA, the CDR3 is TGCGCCAGCAGCCAAGTTCCCCCCGGACTGGGCACAGATACGCAGTATTTT.

The rearrangement links TRBV6-6 to TRBJ2-2; D is perhaps TRBD2 (6 bases). Germline V CDR1 and CDR2: MNHNY, SVGAGI (reference sequence). This CDR3 comprises 15 residues. The V end was cut by 5 bases, the J end by 0 bases, with 10 bases between. This CDR3 reads CASSRGLPNTGELFF. The CDR3 DNA reads TGTGCCAGCAGTCGGGGACTCCCGAACACCGGGGAGCTGTTTTTT.

The chain couples TRBV2 to TRBJ2-7, with 7 bases lining up with TRBD1. The CDR3 consists of 12 residues. From germline, CDR1 is SNHLY and CDR2 FYNNEI. With V trimmed by 1 base and J by 6 bases, 0 bases remained unmatched. This CDR3 is CASSEDRGEQYF. The CDR3 DNA reads TGTGCCAGCAGTGAAGACAGGGGCGAGCAGTACTTC.

This clone was observed a single time. The rearrangement joins TRBV5-1 to TRBJ1-1; D may be TRBD1 (5 bases). Trimming removed 1 base at V and 1 base at J, with 8 bases between. This CDR3 is built from 14 residues. Germline V gene data show CDR1 as SGHRS and CDR2 as YFSETQ. The CDR3 nucleotides read TGCGCCAGCAGCTTGAGGACATCGAACACTGAAGCTTTCTTT. Its translation is CASSLRTSNTEAFF.

The chain carries TRBV6-2 or TRBV6-3 and TRBJ1-2; a weak D match, TRBD1 (5 bases). V dropped 2 bases and J dropped 9 bases, with 22 bases sitting between them. The CDR3 contains 16 residues. The germline gives CDR1 MNHEY, CDR2 SVGEGT. The CDR3, as DNA: TGTGCCAGCAGTTACGCTCCAGGGACTCAAACTATGCGCTACACCTTC. Translation gives CASSYAPGTQTMRYTF.